Following are 4 T cell receptor beta chains from one sample sequenced in a study of read filtering for tumor transcriptome and immune sequencing. Molecular barcoded adaptors covering alpha/delta and beta/gamma chains were used on around 400 ng RNA. TCRdb analysed the reads with MiXCR anew, one entry per CDR3 protein. The repertoire includes about 46,000 distinct CDR3 sequences, about 20% of them detected once, and roughly 37% sits in the top ten. Sequenced sample: a population of CD138-negative cells sorted from bone marrow. Source of these receptors: a donor at least 40 years old with multiple myeloma.

This clonotype was detected ten times or more. The gene calls are TRBV4-2 and TRBJ2-3; D ambiguous. Germline CDR1 and CDR2: LGHNA and YNFKEQ. The V and J ends lost 0 bases and 1 base respectively, with 8 bases between them. The CDR3 runs 15 residues. The CDR3 bases are TGTGCCAGCAGCCAAGAGGGCAGCGGCACAGATACGCAGTATTTT. Translation gives CASSQEGSGTDTQYF.

This clonotype was counted ten times or more. The rearrangement joins TRBV28 to TRBJ2-1; no firm D call. CDR1 and CDR2 from the germline V gene are MDHEN and SYDVKM. V gave up 4 bases and J gave up 10 bases, with 8 bases separating them. This CDR3 region has 11 residues. CDR3 region: CASSSQREQFF. In DNA form, the CDR3 reads TGTGCCAGCAGTTCACAACGGGAGCAGTTCTTC.

In its sample, this clonotype was seen many times. V usage is TRBV27 and J usage is TRBJ2-2; 7 bases agree with TRBD2. The CDR3 is 13 amino acids. CDR1 and CDR2 (germline): MNHEY, SMNVEV (reference sequence). The junction had 2 bases not matched to a gene; V was cut back by 4 bases and J by 6 bases. CDR3 DNA sequence: TGTGCCAGCAGTTCACTAGCGTCCGGGGAGCTGTTTTTT. It is translated as CASSSLASGELFF.

This clonotype has a count of ten or more. The rearrangement links TRBV20-1 to TRBJ1-1; D possibly corresponds to TRBD1 (6 bases). Trimming stripped 2 bases from V and 1 base from J, with 11 bases between. CDR3 length: 14 amino acids. Per germline, CDR1 DFQATT and CDR2 SNEGSKA (reference sequence). The CDR3 region has the DNA TGCAGTGCTAGAAGTCGACAGGCGAACACTGAAGCTTTCTTT. Amino acid sequence: CSARSRQANTEAFF.